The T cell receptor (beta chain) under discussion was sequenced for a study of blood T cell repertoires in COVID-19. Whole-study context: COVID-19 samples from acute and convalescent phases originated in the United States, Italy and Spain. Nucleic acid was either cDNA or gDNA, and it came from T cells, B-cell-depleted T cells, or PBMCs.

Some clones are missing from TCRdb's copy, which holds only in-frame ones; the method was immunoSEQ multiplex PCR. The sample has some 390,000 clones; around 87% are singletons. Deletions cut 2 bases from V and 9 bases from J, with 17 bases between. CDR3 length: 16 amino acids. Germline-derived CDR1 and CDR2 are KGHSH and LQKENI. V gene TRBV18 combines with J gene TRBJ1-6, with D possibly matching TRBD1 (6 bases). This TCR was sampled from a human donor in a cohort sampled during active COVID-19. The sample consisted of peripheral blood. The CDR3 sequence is CASSPLNRDRGSPLHF. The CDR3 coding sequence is TGTGCCAGCTCACCATTGAACAGGGACCGAGGTTCACCCCTCCACTTT.